This T cell receptor (beta chain) was sequenced for a study of control samples from healthy donors and cancer patients. Profiling relied on immunoSEQ multiplex PCR, and the TCRdb table lists in-frame clones only, not all of them. The data contain more than 100,000 clones, approximately 89% of them singletons. V shed 9 bases and J 7 bases; nucleotides not matched to a gene: 6. CDR3 length: 13 amino acids. The V gene's germline CDR1 is WSHSY and CDR2 SAAADI. The source is a man in his forties or fifties with head and neck cancer. The chain uses TRBV10-2 and TRBJ1-5; 10 bases are a match to TRBD1. Sequencing was performed on PBMCs. CDR3 residues: CASGTGEGQPQHF. The CDR3 DNA reads as TGCGCCAGTGGGACAGGGGAGGGACAGCCCCAGCATTTT.